This T cell receptor beta chain is drawn from a study of cytomegalovirus exposure and HLA in healthy donors. Study context: The 550 to 800 first-cohort repertoires and the approximately 110 validation repertoires shared the same platform, a later analysis reported. Study-wide points: Rare sequences made up most TCRs, while some public TCRs were found in many donors. Among TCR beta chains, those listed as cytomegalovirus-associated numbered some 170.

Clones were read by immunoSEQ multiplex PCR, and TCRdb kept only the in-frame ones, dropping some. The sample records some 210,000 clones, roughly 84% being singletons. Per germline, CDR1 MNHEY and CDR2 SMNVEV (reference sequence). The CDR3 consists of 16 residues. The V and J ends lost 6 bases and 2 bases, in that order; junction bases with no gene match: 9. As for this clone: Its antigen remains unknown.

The receptor comes from a woman under 30 in good health and CMV-seropositive. This rearrangement joins TRBV27 to TRBJ2-5, with 10 bases that match TRBD1. Material: PBMCs. The CDR3, as DNA: TGTGCCAGCAGCCTATCAGACAGGGGGCGACAAGAGACCCAGTACTTC. Its protein product is CASSLSDRGRQETQYF.